Included here is one T cell receptor (beta chain) sequence, with context. Original handling: For nucleated cells, counts were estimated from reference gene primer amplification. Measured with immunoSEQ multiplex PCR; TCRdb has only the in-frame clones, and not every one. V and J calls and clone size are those listed in that table; D and trimming were worked out from the DNA. The sample contains around 250,000 clones, about 86% of which appear only once. The sample comes from a study of blood T cell repertoires in COVID-19. Turning to the study itself: Whether acute or convalescent, the COVID-19 samples came from the United States, Italy and Spain. Nucleic acid was either cDNA or gDNA, and it came from T cells, B-cell-depleted T cells, or PBMCs.

The junction had 11 bases not matched to a gene; V was cut back by 4 bases and J by 0 bases. The CDR3 is 17 amino acids. Germline CDR1 is SGHDN and CDR2 is FVKESK. This clonotype originated in an elderly man with acute or convalescent COVID-19. Sequenced: peripheral blood. This chain connects TRBV14 to TRBJ1-2, with TRBD1 identical over 7 bases. The CDR3 DNA sequence: TGTGCCAGCAGCCGGGTCGGGACAGCTAATTCTAACTATGGCTACACCTTC. This translates into CASSRVGTANSNYGYTF.